The T cell receptor beta chain under discussion was sequenced for a study of blood T cell repertoires in COVID-19. Study background: The United States, Italy and Spain were the sources of the acute and convalescent COVID-19 samples. In each case, the material was cDNA or gDNA derived from T cells, B-cell-depleted T cells, or PBMCs.

Original methodology: Quantification of nucleated cells was approximated via reference gene primer amplification. Generated by immunoSEQ multiplex PCR, the TCRdb table keeps only in-frame clones and is missing some. That table supplies the V and J calls and clone size; D and trimming were determined from the DNA. The sample records fewer than 180,000 clones, 86% being singletons. With V trimmed by 1 base and J by 3 bases, 3 bases remained unmatched. CDR3 length: 15 residues. Germline V gene sequence: CDR1 LNHNV, CDR2 YYDKDF (reference sequence). The rearrangement links TRBV15 to TRBJ2-1; the match to TRBD2 covers 7 bases. The sample taken for sequencing was peripheral blood. This clonotype originated in a man between 65 and 85 years old with acute or convalescent COVID-19. The CDR3 reads CATSRVVAGYNEQFF. CDR3 nucleotide sequence: TGTGCCACCAGCAGAGTTGTAGCGGGCTACAATGAGCAGTTCTTC.